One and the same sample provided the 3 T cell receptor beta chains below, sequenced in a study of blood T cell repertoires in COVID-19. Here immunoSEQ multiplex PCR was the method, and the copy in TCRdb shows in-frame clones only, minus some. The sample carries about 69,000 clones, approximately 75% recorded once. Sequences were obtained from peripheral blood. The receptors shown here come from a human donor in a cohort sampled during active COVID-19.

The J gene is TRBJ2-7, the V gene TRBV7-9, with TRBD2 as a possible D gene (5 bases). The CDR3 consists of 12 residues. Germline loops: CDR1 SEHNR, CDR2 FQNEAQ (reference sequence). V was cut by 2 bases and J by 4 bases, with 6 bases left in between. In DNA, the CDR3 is TGTGCCAGCAGCTTACGGGATTACGAGCAGTACTTC. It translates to CASSLRDYEQYF.

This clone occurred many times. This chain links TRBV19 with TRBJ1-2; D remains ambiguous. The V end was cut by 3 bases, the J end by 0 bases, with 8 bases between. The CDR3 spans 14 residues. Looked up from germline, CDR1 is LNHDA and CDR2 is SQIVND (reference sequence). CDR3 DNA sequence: TGTGCCAGTAGTATGGGAGTCGCTAACTATGGCTACACCTTC. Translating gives CASSMGVANYGYTF.

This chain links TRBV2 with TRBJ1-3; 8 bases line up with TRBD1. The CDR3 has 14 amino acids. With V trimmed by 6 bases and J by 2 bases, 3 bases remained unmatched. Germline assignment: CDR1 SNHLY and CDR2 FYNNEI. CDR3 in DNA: TGTGCCAGCAGGGACAGGGTCACTGGAAACACCATATATTTT. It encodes CASRDRVTGNTIYF.